These T cell receptor beta chains were read from a single sample in a study of early T cells in non-severe SARS-CoV-2 infection. TCRdb redid the calling of the 5' RACE reads with MiXCR, one entry per CDR3 protein. The sample includes nearly 60,000 distinct CDR3 sequences, about 13% seen only once; the top ten take more than 8.5%. Specimen: whole blood. These receptors originate from an adult who was a healthcare worker with PCR-confirmed SARS-CoV-2 infection or an uninfected control (not recorded which). Both conserved end residues are part of each CDR3. The D gene is left open where the match is weak. Rows may omit the clone size; those that give it use once, few, many or a size class.

clone_size j_call v_call d_call cdr3_aa cdr3_nt
many TRBJ2-5 TRBV5-1 - CASSPAASVQETQYF TGCGCCAGCAGCCCGGCCGCTAGCGTTCAAGAGACCCAGTACTTC
- TRBJ2-7 TRBV6-6 TRBD1 CASTDRGSYEQYF TGTGCCAGCACGGACAGGGGGTCCTACGAGCAGTACTTC
few TRBJ2-3 TRBV6-5 TRBD1 CASRDRATDTQYF TGTGCCAGCAGGGACAGGGCCACAGATACGCAGTATTTT
many TRBJ2-3 TRBV7-6 - CASSSVNTDTQYF TGTGCCAGCAGTTCAGTCAATACAGATACGCAGTATTTT
many TRBJ1-2 TRBV19 TRBD1 CASSDFRRGTGGFYYGYTF TGTGCCAGTAGTGATTTTCGTCGCGGGACAGGAGGTTTTTACTATGGCTACACCTTC
- TRBJ2-3 TRBV2 TRBD2 CASSEALAGGWDTQYF TGTGCCAGCAGTGAAGCGCTAGCGGGGGGCTGGGATACGCAGTATTTT
few TRBJ2-7 TRBV20-1 - CSARDVSYEQYF TGCAGTGCTAGAGATGTCAGCTACGAGCAGTACTTC
- TRBJ2-7 TRBV6-2/TRBV6-3 - CASIYHPGRSYEQYF TGTGCCAGCATCTACCATCCAGGCCGCTCCTACGAGCAGTACTTC
many TRBJ1-4 TRBV20-1 TRBD1 CSADQGARLFF TGCAGTGCAGATCAGGGGGCACGGCTGTTTTTT
- TRBJ2-2 TRBV28 TRBD1 CASSTYGTGDTGELFF TGTGCCAGCAGTACATATGGGACAGGGGACACCGGGGAGCTGTTTTTT
many TRBJ2-7 TRBV10-1 - CASSGAMGANEQYF TGCGCCAGCAGTGGCGCAATGGGGGCGAACGAGCAGTACTTC
few TRBJ2-1 TRBV12-3/TRBV12-4 TRBD1 CASRPTGGSYNEQFF TGTGCCAGCAGGCCAACAGGGGGCTCCTACAATGAGCAGTTCTTC
many TRBJ2-7 TRBV6-5 - CASSLHRYPNEQYF TGTGCCAGCAGCTTGCACAGGTACCCCAACGAGCAGTACTTC
- TRBJ1-1 TRBV29-1 - CSVAQGWGTEAFF TGCAGCGTTGCACAGGGTTGGGGCACTGAAGCTTTCTTT
few TRBJ1-3 TRBV28 - CASSLSQGPGNTIYF TGTGCCAGCAGTTTAAGCCAGGGTCCCGGAAACACCATATATTTT
- TRBJ2-1 TRBV24-1 - CATSGLLKAGYNEQFF TGTGCCACCAGTGGTCTGTTGAAGGCAGGCTACAATGAGCAGTTCTTC
many TRBJ2-3 TRBV10-3 - CAISPGDTQYF TGTGCCATCAGCCCAGGAGATACGCAGTATTTT
many TRBJ2-3 TRBV2 - CAREAGADTQYF TGTGCCAGAGAGGCAGGGGCAGATACGCAGTATTTT
- TRBJ2-1 TRBV5-1 TRBD1 CASKGFPGQGVNEQFF TGCGCCAGCAAAGGATTCCCGGGACAGGGGGTTAATGAGCAGTTCTTC
- TRBJ2-7 TRBV29-1 TRBD2 CSVFTSEAGGWYEQYF TGCAGCGTTTTCACGAGCGAGGCGGGAGGGTGGTACGAGCAGTACTTC
- TRBJ2-2 TRBV2 - CASSGVTPPNTGELFF TGTGCCAGCAGTGGAGTGACTCCCCCGAACACCGGGGAGCTGTTTTTT
- TRBJ2-5 TRBV6-5 TRBD1 CASRSTGVETQYF TGTGCCAGCAGGTCTACAGGGGTGGAGACCCAGTACTTC
few TRBJ1-2 TRBV7-2 TRBD1 CASSPGTGGVYTF TGTGCCAGCAGCCCCGGGACAGGAGGAGTCTACACCTTC
few TRBJ2-7 TRBV7-3 - CASSSGTPYEQYF TGTGCCAGCAGCTCCGGGACTCCCTACGAGCAGTACTTC
- TRBJ2-7 TRBV9 - CASSVPPLGGEQYF TGTGCCAGCAGCGTACCCCCACTAGGGGGGGAGCAGTACTTC
many TRBJ1-2 TRBV6-5 - CASSYEVRRTVYGYTF TGTGCCAGCAGTTACGAGGTTCGGAGGACAGTTTATGGCTACACCTTC
- TRBJ1-2 TRBV7-9 - CASSLDRKSGYTF TGTGCCAGCAGCTTAGATCGGAAGTCTGGCTACACCTTC
few TRBJ2-5 TRBV18 - CASSPTGTRTGETQYF TGTGCCAGCTCACCCACCGGGACCCGGACCGGAGAGACCCAGTACTTC
many TRBJ1-3 TRBV6-2/TRBV6-3 - CASSYVSGNTIYF TGTGCCAGCAGTTACGTCTCTGGAAACACCATATATTTT
many TRBJ2-3 TRBV20-1 - CSARETLGSADTQYF TGCAGCGCTAGGGAGACCTTGGGTTCAGCAGATACGCAGTATTTT
many TRBJ2-7 TRBV5-1 - CASSFGAFYEQYF TGCGCCAGCAGCTTCGGGGCCTTCTACGAGCAGTACTTC
many TRBJ1-5 TRBV7-8 - CASRIGGGNQPQHF TGTGCCAGCAGAATAGGAGGAGGCAATCAGCCCCAGCATTTT
few TRBJ1-2 TRBV3-1 - CASSPLGEAYYGYTF TGTGCCAGCAGCCCCCTCGGGGAGGCCTACTATGGCTACACCTTC
- TRBJ2-7 TRBV19 TRBD2 CASGKGTSGKIYEQYF TGTGCCAGTGGGAAAGGGACTAGCGGGAAGATCTACGAGCAGTACTTC
many TRBJ2-1 TRBV9 - CASSVARVEGTYNEQFF TGTGCCAGCAGCGTAGCACGGGTGGAGGGCACCTACAATGAGCAGTTCTTC
- TRBJ2-2 TRBV9 - CASSVGGNPGELFF TGTGCCAGCAGCGTAGGCGGGAACCCCGGGGAGCTGTTTTTT
- TRBJ1-1 TRBV20-1 - CSARGDTEAFF TGCAGTGCTAGAGGGGACACTGAAGCTTTCTTT
many TRBJ2-3 TRBV10-2 - CASSESSQGNTDTQYF TGCGCCAGCAGTGAGTCGAGCCAGGGAAACACAGATACGCAGTATTTT
few TRBJ2-2 TRBV6-5 TRBD1 CASRGDSFTGELFF TGTGCCAGCAGGGGGGACAGCTTCACCGGGGAGCTGTTTTTT
many TRBJ1-2 TRBV12-3/TRBV12-4 TRBD1 CASSPQGVGYGYTF TGTGCCAGCAGTCCTCAGGGGGTGGGCTATGGCTACACCTTC
many TRBJ2-7 TRBV28 - CASSFSPGRISYEQYF TGTGCCAGCAGTTTCTCACCGGGACGTATCTCCTACGAGCAGTACTTC
many TRBJ2-6 TRBV5-4 - CASRREGQASSGANVLTF TGTGCCAGCAGACGAGAGGGGCAAGCTAGTTCTGGGGCCAACGTCCTGACTTTC
- TRBJ1-5 TRBV12-3/TRBV12-4 - CASTPGPTGRGFSPQHF TGTGCCAGCACCCCCGGCCCTACAGGGCGAGGGTTTTCGCCCCAGCATTTT
few TRBJ2-3 TRBV7-3 - CASSLTLGSTDTQYF TGTGCCAGCAGCTTAACACTGGGAAGCACAGATACGCAGTATTTT
- TRBJ1-2 TRBV25-1 - CASSGLAGAHYGYTF TGTGCCAGCAGTGGACTCGCGGGGGCCCACTATGGCTACACCTTC
- TRBJ1-3 TRBV20-1 - CSVKTGSGNTIYF TGCAGTGTAAAGACTGGCTCTGGAAACACCATATATTTT
many TRBJ1-1 TRBV7-9 TRBD1 CASSSRTGTTEAFF TGTGCCAGCAGCTCTCGGACAGGGACTACTGAAGCTTTCTTT
many TRBJ2-1 TRBV27 TRBD1 CASSLNTGTGTNEQFF TGTGCCAGCAGTTTAAACACCGGGACAGGGACGAATGAGCAGTTCTTC
few TRBJ2-1 TRBV27 TRBD2 CASRKASGGNEQFF TGTGCCAGCCGAAAGGCTAGCGGAGGGAATGAGCAGTTCTTC
many TRBJ1-1 TRBV18 - CASSPGMNTEAFF TGTGCCAGCTCACCCGGGATGAACACTGAAGCTTTCTTT
- TRBJ2-1 TRBV7-9 - CASTSRSSSYNEQFF TGTGCCAGCACCTCCCGATCCTCCTCCTACAATGAGCAGTTCTTC
many TRBJ2-5 TRBV28 TRBD1 CASSSDRVGLQETQYF TGTGCCAGCAGTTCCGACAGGGTCGGGCTTCAAGAGACCCAGTACTTC
many TRBJ1-1 TRBV5-1 TRBD1 CASSRRGQRRDTEAFF TGCGCCAGCAGCCGGAGGGGACAGAGACGGGACACTGAAGCTTTCTTT
- TRBJ2-1 TRBV18 - CASSPDRENNEQFF TGTGCCAGCTCACCAGATAGGGAGAACAATGAGCAGTTCTTC
- TRBJ1-2 TRBV6-1 TRBD1 CASSRDREAYGYTF TGTGCCAGCAGCCGGGACAGGGAGGCCTATGGCTACACCTTC
few TRBJ2-2 TRBV6-1 - CASSGPWGRRRGAGELFF TGTGCCAGCAGTGGTCCTTGGGGGAGACGACGAGGCGCCGGGGAGCTGTTTTTT
many TRBJ2-5 TRBV19 - CASSIGGGKETQYF TGTGCCAGTAGTATTGGGGGCGGAAAAGAGACCCAGTACTTC